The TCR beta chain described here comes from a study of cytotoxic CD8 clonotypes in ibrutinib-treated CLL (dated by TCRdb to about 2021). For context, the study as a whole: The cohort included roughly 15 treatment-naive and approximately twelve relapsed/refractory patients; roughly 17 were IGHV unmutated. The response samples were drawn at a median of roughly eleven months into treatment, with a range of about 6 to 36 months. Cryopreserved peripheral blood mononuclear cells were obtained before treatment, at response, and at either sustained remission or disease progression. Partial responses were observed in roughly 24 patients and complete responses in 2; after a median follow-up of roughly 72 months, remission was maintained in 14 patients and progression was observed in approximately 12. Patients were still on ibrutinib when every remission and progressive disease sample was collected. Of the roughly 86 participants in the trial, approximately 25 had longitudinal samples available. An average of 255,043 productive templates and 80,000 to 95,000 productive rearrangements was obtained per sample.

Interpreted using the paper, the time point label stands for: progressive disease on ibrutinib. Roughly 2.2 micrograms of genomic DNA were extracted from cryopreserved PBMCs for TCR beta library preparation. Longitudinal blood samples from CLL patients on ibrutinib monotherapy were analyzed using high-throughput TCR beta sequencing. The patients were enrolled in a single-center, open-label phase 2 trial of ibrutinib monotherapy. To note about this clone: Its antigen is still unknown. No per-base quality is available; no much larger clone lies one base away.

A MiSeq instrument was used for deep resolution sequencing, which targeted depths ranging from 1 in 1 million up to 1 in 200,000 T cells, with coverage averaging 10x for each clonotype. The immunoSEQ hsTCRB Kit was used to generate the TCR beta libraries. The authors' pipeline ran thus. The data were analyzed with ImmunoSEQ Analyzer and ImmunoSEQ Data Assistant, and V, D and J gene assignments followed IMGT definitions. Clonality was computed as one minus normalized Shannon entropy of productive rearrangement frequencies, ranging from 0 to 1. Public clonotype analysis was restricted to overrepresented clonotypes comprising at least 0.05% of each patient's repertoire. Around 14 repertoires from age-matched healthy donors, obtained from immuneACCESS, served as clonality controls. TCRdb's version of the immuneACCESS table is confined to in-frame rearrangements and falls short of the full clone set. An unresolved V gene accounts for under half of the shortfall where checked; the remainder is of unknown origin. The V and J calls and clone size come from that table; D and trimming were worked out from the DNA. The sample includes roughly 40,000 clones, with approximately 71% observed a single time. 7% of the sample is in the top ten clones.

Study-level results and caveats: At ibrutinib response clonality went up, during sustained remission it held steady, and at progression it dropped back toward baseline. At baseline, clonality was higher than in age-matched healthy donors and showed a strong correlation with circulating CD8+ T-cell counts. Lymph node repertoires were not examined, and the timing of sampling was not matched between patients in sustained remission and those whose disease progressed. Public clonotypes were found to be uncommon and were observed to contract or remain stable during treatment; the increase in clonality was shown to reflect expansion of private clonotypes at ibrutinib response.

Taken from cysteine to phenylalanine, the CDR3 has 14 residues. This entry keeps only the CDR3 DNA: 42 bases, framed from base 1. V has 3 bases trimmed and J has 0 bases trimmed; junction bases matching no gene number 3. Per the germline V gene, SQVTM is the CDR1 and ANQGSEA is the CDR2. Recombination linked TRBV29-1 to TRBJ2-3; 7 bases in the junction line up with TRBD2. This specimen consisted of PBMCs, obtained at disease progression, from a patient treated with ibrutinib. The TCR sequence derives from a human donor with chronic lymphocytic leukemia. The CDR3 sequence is CSVDSSGSTDTQYF. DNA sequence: TGCAGCGTTGATAGTAGCGGGAGCACAGATACGCAGTATTTT.